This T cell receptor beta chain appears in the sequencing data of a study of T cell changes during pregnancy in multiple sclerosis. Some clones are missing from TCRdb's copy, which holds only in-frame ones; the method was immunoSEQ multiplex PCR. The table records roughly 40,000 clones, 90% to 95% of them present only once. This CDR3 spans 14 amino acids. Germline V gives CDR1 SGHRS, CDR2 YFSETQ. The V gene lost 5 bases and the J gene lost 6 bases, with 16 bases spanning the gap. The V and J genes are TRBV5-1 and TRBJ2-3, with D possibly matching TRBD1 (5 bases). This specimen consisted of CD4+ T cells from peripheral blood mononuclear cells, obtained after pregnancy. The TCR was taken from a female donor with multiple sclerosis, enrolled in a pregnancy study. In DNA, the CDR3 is TGCGCCAGCAGGTCGACAGCACTCACCGATACGCAGTATTTT. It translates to CASRSTALTDTQYF. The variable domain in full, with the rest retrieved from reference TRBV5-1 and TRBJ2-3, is KAGVTQTPRYLIKTRGQQVTLSCSPISGHRSVSWYQQTPGQGLQFLFEYFSETQRNKGNFPGRFSGRQFSNSRSEMNVSTLELGDSALYLCASRSTALTDTQYFGPGTRLTVL.